These 28 T cell receptor beta chains were sequenced from one sample in a study of identical twins. One entry per CDR3 protein, called by TCRdb with MiXCR from the 5' RACE reads. This sample has hundreds of thousands of distinct CDR3 sequences, with 5.5% to 6.5% found just once. Sequencing input: naive T cells sorted from blood. All receptors derive from a man aged 18-30 years in good health.

This clonotype was counted many times. CDR3 loop: CASSLEVRYEQYF. The CDR3 region has the DNA TGCGCCAGCAGCTTGGAGGTGCGCTACGAGCAGTACTTC. The chain is built from TRBV5-1 and TRBJ2-7; D is unclear. CDR1 is SGHRS and CDR2 is YFSETQ in the germline V gene. The ends were cut back, 0 bases at V and 3 bases at J, with 7 bases in the middle. The CDR3 sequence is 13 residues long.

This clonotype was found many times. V usage is TRBV5-1 and J usage is TRBJ2-1, with no clear D. CDR1 is SGHRS, CDR2 YFSETQ, per germline. Trimming removed 6 bases at V and 8 bases at J, with 9 bases between. This CDR3 has 11 residues. The CDR3 sequence: CASTSEYEQFF. CDR3 sequence (DNA): TGCGCCAGCACATCGGAGTATGAGCAGTTCTTC.

The genes are TRBV12-3 or TRBV12-4 and TRBJ1-4; a weak D match, TRBD1 (6 bases). This CDR3 has 14 amino acids. V lost 4 bases and J 6 bases, leaving 12 bases between the germline ends. CDR3 bases: TGTGCCAGCAGTTCGCCAGGGGTTCATGAAAAACTGTTTTTT. Encoded protein: CASSSPGVHEKLFF.

This clonotype was counted ten times or more. The genes are TRBV3-1 and TRBJ1-2; no firm D call. The CDR3 is 13 residues long. CDR1 LGHDT and CDR2 YNNKEL come from the germline V gene (reference sequence). V shed 0 bases and J shed 5 bases, with 7 bases lying between them. The CDR3: CASSQEGLYGYTF. CDR3 coding DNA: TGTGCCAGCAGCCAAGAGGGCTTGTATGGCTACACCTTC.

The chain has TRBV12-3 or TRBV12-4 and TRBJ2-7; perhaps TRBD2 as D (6 bases). This CDR3 has 14 amino acids. Trimming stripped 4 bases from V and 0 bases from J, with 10 bases between. CDR3 nucleotides: TGTGCCAGCAGTTCCCGGGAGAGCTCCTACGAGCAGTACGTC. This codes for CASSSRESSYEQYV.

This clonotype came up many times. The chain uses TRBV12-3 or TRBV12-4 and TRBJ2-7; 9 positions match TRBD2. The length of the CDR3 is 12 residues. V lost 5 bases, J lost 8 bases, and 4 bases stayed unmatched. CDR3 loop: CASSLGLAKQYF. Here the CDR3 DNA reads TGTGCCAGCAGTCTCGGACTAGCGAAGCAGTACTTC.

Ten or more counts support this clonotype. The rearrangement links TRBV9 to TRBJ2-2; 8 nucleotides align to TRBD2. V shed 1 base, J shed 0 bases, and the junction held 8 bases outside the gene matches. Germline lookup yields CDR1 SGDLS and CDR2 YYNGEE. The CDR3 spans 18 residues. In nucleotides, the CDR3 is TGTGCCAGCAGCGTAACGGGGGGACTAGAGGCGAACACCGGGGAGCTGTTTTTT. It codes for CASSVTGGLEANTGELFF.

There are a few counts of this clonotype. V is TRBV28 and J is TRBJ2-1, with 9 bases fitting TRBD2. Germline V CDR1 and CDR2: MDHEN, SYDVKM. J lost 3 bases, V lost 5 bases, and 5 bases had no gene match. The CDR3 is 15 residues long. Here the CDR3 DNA reads TGTGCCAGCAGTGCCGGGACTAGCCACTACAATGAGCAGTTCTTC. This encodes CASSAGTSHYNEQFF.

This clonotype was seen ten or more times. V is TRBV10-3 and J is TRBJ1-5; no definite D call. With 8 bases removed from V and 4 bases from J, the gap between germline ends came to 9 bases. Looked up from germline, CDR1 is ENHRY and CDR2 is SYGVKD. The CDR3 runs to 12 residues. The CDR3 is CAIQAANQPQHF. The CDR3 coding sequence is TGTGCCATCCAGGCAGCTAATCAGCCCCAGCATTTT.

The chain employs TRBV30 and TRBJ1-5, with TRBD1 as a possible D gene (6 bases). The V end was cut by 5 bases, the J end by 3 bases, with 17 bases between. The CDR3 spans 15 residues. CDR1 and CDR2 (germline): GTSNPN, SVGIG (reference sequence). This CDR3 is CAWRTQGGTNQPQHF. In DNA, the CDR3 is TGTGCCTGGCGAACACAGGGTGGGACCAATCAGCCCCAGCATTTT.

This clonotype came up a few times. The conserved phenylalanine or tryptophan is not found at the CDR3 terminus, so this likely reflects a read error. No DNA is shown, since the ends of the CDR3 on it are uncertain; the CDR3 is the one TCRdb lists. The chain is built from TRBV28 and TRBJ1-4. CDR1 and CDR2 from the germline V gene are MDHEN and SYDVKM. The CDR3 length is 11 residues, termini included. The CDR3 protein is CASSDNVRSDL.

There are many counts of this clonotype. The genes are TRBV28 and TRBJ1-2; 9 nucleotides align to TRBD1. The CDR3 runs 14 residues. Germline loops: CDR1 MDHEN, CDR2 SYDVKM. Germline trimming cut 6 bases from V and 2 bases from J; bases unmatched to any gene: 4. In nucleotides, the CDR3 is TGTGCCAGCAGATCAGGACAGGGGAACTATGGCTACACCTTC. It yields the protein CASRSGQGNYGYTF.

This clonotype has ten or more counts. The J gene is TRBJ2-3, the V gene TRBV20-1; D call uncertain. The CDR3 spans 13 residues. Trimming removed 2 bases from V and 5 bases from J, with 11 bases in between. The germline V gene encodes CDR1 DFQATT and CDR2 SNEGSKA (reference sequence). The CDR3 sequence is CSARPVGVDTQYF. The CDR3 DNA reads TGCAGTGCTAGACCGGTAGGAGTAGATACGCAGTATTTT.

This clonotype has at least ten counts. The rearrangement joins TRBV6-1 to TRBJ2-3; 8 positions match TRBD1. This CDR3 has 14 amino acids. V was pared by 8 bases and J by 3 bases, with 7 bases of the junction left unmatched. Germline CDR1 and CDR2: MNHNS and SASEGT. The CDR3 reads CASRTGIGTDTQYF. CDR3 DNA: TGTGCCAGCCGGACAGGGATAGGGACAGATACGCAGTATTTT.

In its sample, this clonotype was seen many times. The chain recombines TRBV20-1 with TRBJ2-7, with D maybe TRBD2 (5 bases). Trimming removed 2 bases from V and 4 bases from J, with 15 bases in between. CDR3 size: 14 residues. CDR1 and CDR2 from the germline V gene are DFQATT and SNEGSKA (reference sequence). Here the CDR3 DNA reads TGCAGTGCTAGACCCCTCCGGGAAGGATACGAGCAGTACTTC. This sequence encodes CSARPLREGYEQYF.

A few counts support this clonotype. The rearrangement uses TRBV11-2 and TRBJ2-1; D call uncertain. Per the germline V gene, CDR1 is SGHAT and CDR2 is FQNNGV. V shed 5 bases and J shed 10 bases, with 15 bases lying between them. The CDR3 runs to 13 residues. The CDR3 DNA reads as TGTGCCAGCAGCCCCTTCGGTCTGACAGAGCAGTTCTTC. Translated, it gives CASSPFGLTEQFF.

In its sample, this clonotype was seen a few times. The V call is TRBV10-3, the J call TRBJ2-7, with 7 bases aligning to TRBD2. Losses at the gene ends were 10 bases for V and 6 bases for J; bases not matched to a gene: 15. The germline CDR1 and CDR2 sequences are ENHRY and SYGVKD. CDR3 length: 14 residues. CDR3 bases: TGTGCCACATCCAAGGAGGCGGGAGTCGGCGAGCAGTACTTC. It codes for CATSKEAGVGEQYF.

Here the CDR3 reads CASKPGQGNSPLHF. The CDR3 nucleotides are TGTGCCAGCAAACCGGGACAGGGTAACTCACCCCTCCACTTT. The chain uses TRBV7-6 and TRBJ1-6; 9 bases fit TRBD1. Germline V gene data show CDR1 as SGHVS and CDR2 as FNYEAQ. The junction had 8 bases not matched to a gene; V was cut back by 7 bases and J by 10 bases. This CDR3 comprises 14 residues. The full variable domain, in which reference TRBV7-6 and TRBJ1-6 provide the parts outside the CDR3, is GAGVSQSPRYKVTKRGQDVALRCDPISGHVSLYWYRQALGQGPEFLTYFNYEAQQDKSGLPNDRFSAERPEGSISTLTIQRTEQRDSAMYRCASKPGQGNSPLHFGNGTRLTVT.

This clonotype was seen at least ten times. The rearrangement links TRBV29-1 to TRBJ1-2, with TRBD1 as a possible D gene (6 bases). CDR1 and CDR2 from the germline V gene are SQVTM and ANQGSEA. CDR3 length: 12 amino acids. Trimming took off 7 bases at V and 4 bases at J, with 13 bases between the two ends. The CDR3 is CSAYRAPYGYTF. The CDR3, as DNA: TGCAGCGCATACAGGGCCCCCTATGGCTACACCTTC.

This clonotype was counted many times. The chain uses TRBV10-3 and TRBJ1-1; 7 bases line up with TRBD1. J was trimmed by 0 bases and V by 8 bases; bases with no gene match: 9. Germline values: CDR1 ENHRY, CDR2 SYGVKD. This CDR3 has 15 residues. The CDR3 reads CAIQGGIGLNTEAFF. CDR3 nucleotide sequence: TGTGCCATCCAGGGGGGTATAGGGCTGAACACTGAAGCTTTCTTT.

Many counts were recorded for this clonotype. V usage is TRBV24-1 and J usage is TRBJ2-1; D gene uncertain. The CDR3 is made up of 11 amino acids. Deletions cut 2 bases from V and 12 bases from J, with 7 bases between. Germline V gene sequence: CDR1 KGHDR, CDR2 SFDVKD. The CDR3 DNA follows: TGTGCCACCAGTGATTCCGTTTGGCAGTTCTTC. Protein sequence: CATSDSVWQFF.

This clonotype has at least ten counts. The CDR3 is CSAGPAGRTDTQYF. As DNA, the CDR3 is TGCAGTGCCGGCCCTGCGGGACGCACAGATACGCAGTATTTT. The rearrangement uses TRBV20-1 and TRBJ2-3; D is possibly TRBD2 (6 bases). V lost 6 bases and J lost 1, with 14 bases in between. In germline, CDR1 is DFQATT, CDR2 SNEGSKA (reference sequence). The CDR3 is 14 residues long.

This clonotype has at least ten counts. V and J are TRBV12-3 or TRBV12-4 and TRBJ1-2; 9 positions agree with TRBD1. After removal of 3 bases from V and 8 bases from J, the junction contained 7 bases not matched to a gene. CDR3 length: 14 amino acids. CDR3 sequence reads: CASSFVQGAHGYTF. CDR3 nucleotides: TGTGCCAGCAGTTTCGTACAGGGGGCCCACGGCTACACCTTC.

This clonotype was recorded at least ten times. The chain is built from TRBV9 and TRBJ2-1; 11 nucleotides agree with TRBD2. With 0 bases clipped from V and 0 bases from J, the junction kept 2 bases outside the gene matches. CDR3 length equals 17 residues. Germline values: CDR1 SGDLS, CDR2 YYNGEE. The CDR3 spells CASSVGLAGGSYNEQFF. As DNA, the CDR3 is TGTGCCAGCAGCGTAGGGCTAGCGGGAGGCTCCTACAATGAGCAGTTCTTC.

This clonotype has a count of ten or more. J is TRBJ2-1 and V is TRBV29-1; D assignment may be TRBD1 or TRBD2 (5 bases each). The length of the CDR3 is 14 residues. Trimming stripped 0 bases from V and 9 bases from J, with 15 bases between. Per germline, CDR1 SQVTM and CDR2 ANQGSEA. Here the CDR3 DNA reads TGCAGCGTTGAAGATCAACGGGGCGGTGGTGAGCAGTTCTTC. As protein: CSVEDQRGGGEQFF.

The chain carries TRBV10-3 and TRBJ2-2; 11 nucleotides line up with TRBD2. The CDR3 is made up of 17 amino acids. V trimming: 3 bases; J trimming: 2 bases; junction bases outside the gene matches: 5. Germline V gives CDR1 ENHRY, CDR2 SYGVKD. The CDR3 reads CAISDPGLAVNTGELFF. CDR3 in DNA: TGTGCCATCAGTGATCCGGGACTAGCGGTAAACACCGGGGAGCTGTTTTTT.

This clonotype has only a few counts. The rearrangement joins TRBV7-2 to TRBJ2-2, with D hard to call. From germline, CDR1 is SGHTA and CDR2 FQGNSA. With 5 bases removed from V and 7 bases from J, the gap between germline ends came to 17 bases. This CDR3 spans 15 amino acids. The CDR3 protein is CASSPRFRRGGELFF. CDR3 nucleotides: TGTGCCAGCAGCCCACGGTTCCGGAGAGGCGGGGAGCTGTTTTTT.

Many counts were recorded for this clonotype. The chain combines TRBV7-3 with TRBJ1-1; TRBD1 aligns across 7 bases. Germline V CDR1 and CDR2: SGHTA, FQGTGA. V shed 6 bases and J 1 base; nucleotides not matched to a gene: 8. The CDR3 extends over 15 amino acids. The CDR3 bases are TGTGCCAGCAGTAAGACAGGGACCAGGAACACTGAAGCTTTCTTT. Translated: CASSKTGTRNTEAFF.